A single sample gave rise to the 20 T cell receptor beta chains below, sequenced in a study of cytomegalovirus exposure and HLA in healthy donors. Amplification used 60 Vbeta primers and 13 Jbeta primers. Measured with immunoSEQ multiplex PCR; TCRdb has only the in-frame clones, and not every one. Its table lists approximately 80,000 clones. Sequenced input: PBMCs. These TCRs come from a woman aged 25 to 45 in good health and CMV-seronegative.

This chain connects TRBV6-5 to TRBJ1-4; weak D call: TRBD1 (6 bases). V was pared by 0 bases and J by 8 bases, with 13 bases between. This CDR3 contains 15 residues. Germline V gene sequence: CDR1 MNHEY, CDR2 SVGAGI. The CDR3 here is CASSYSGTPGEKLFF. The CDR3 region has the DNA TGTGCCAGCAGTTACTCCGGGACACCTGGCGAAAAACTGTTTTTT.

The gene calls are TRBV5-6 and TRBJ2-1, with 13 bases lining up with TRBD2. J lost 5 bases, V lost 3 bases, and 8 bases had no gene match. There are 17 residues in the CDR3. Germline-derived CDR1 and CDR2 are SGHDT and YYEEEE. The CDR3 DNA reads TGTGCCAGCAGCTCGAATCCCGGGACTAGCGGGGACAATGAGCAGTTCTTC. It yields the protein CASSSNPGTSGDNEQFF.

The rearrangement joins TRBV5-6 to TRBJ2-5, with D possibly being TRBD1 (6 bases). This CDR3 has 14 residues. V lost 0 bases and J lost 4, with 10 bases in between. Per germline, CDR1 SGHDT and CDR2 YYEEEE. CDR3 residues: CASSLAGHLETQYF. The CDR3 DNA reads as TGTGCCAGCAGCTTGGCGGGACATCTAGAGACCCAGTACTTC.

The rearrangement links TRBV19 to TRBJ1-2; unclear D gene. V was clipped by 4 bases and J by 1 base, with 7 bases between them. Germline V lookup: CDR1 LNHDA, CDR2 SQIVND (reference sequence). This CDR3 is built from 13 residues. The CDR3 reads CASSNGVNYGYTF. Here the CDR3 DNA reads TGTGCCAGTAGTAACGGGGTTAACTATGGCTACACCTTC.

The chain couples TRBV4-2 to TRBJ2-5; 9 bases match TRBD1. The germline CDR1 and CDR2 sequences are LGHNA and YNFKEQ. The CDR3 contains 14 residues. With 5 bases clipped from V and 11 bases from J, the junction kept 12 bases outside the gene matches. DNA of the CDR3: TGTGCCAGCAGCTTGGGACAGGGCGAGGGGGAGCAGTACTTC. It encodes CASSLGQGEGEQYF.

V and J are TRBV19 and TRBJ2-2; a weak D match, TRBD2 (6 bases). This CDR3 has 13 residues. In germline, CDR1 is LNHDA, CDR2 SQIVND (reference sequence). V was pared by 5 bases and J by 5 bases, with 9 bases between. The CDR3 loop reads CASSAGGTGELFF. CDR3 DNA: TGTGCCAGTAGTGCCGGGGGAACCGGGGAGCTGTTTTTT.

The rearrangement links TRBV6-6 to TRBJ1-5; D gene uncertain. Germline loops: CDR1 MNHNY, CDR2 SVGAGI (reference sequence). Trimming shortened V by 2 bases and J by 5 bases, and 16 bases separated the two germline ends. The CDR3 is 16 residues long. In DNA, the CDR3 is TGTGCCAGCAGTTACCCCCGACAAGGAAAGGATCAGCCCCAGCATTTT. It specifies CASSYPRQGKDQPQHF.

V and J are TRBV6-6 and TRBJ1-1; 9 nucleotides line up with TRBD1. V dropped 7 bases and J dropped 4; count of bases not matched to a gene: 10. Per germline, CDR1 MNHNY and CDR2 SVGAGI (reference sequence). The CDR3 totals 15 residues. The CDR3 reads CASKPIGQGPTEAFF. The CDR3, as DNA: TGTGCCAGCAAGCCTATAGGACAGGGGCCCACTGAAGCTTTCTTT.

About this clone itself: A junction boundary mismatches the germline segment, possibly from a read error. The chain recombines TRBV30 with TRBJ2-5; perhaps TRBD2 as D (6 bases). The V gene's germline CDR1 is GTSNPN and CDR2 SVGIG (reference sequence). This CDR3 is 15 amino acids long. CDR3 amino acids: CAGSGGSGKGETQYF. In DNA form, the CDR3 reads TGTGCCGGGAGTGGAGGGTCGGGGAAAGGAGAGACCCAGTACTTC.

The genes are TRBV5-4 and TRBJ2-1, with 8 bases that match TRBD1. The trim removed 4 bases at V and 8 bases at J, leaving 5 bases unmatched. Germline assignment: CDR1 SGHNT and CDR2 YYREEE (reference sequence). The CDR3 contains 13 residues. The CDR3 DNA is TGTGCCAGCAGCCGGGGACAGGCCCATGAGCAGTTCTTC. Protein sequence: CASSRGQAHEQFF.

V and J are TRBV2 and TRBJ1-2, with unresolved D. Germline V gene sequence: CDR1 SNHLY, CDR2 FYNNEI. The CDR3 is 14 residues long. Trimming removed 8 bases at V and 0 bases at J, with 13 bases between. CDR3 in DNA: TGTGCCAGCCGGGAACGGAAATCTAACTATGGCTACACCTTC. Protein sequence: CASRERKSNYGYTF.

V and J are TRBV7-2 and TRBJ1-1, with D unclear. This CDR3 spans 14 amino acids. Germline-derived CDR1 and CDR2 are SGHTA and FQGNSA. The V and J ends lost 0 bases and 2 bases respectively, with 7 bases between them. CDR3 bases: TGTGCCAGCAGCTTAGCGCCGGGAAACACTGAAGCTTTCTTT. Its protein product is CASSLAPGNTEAFF.

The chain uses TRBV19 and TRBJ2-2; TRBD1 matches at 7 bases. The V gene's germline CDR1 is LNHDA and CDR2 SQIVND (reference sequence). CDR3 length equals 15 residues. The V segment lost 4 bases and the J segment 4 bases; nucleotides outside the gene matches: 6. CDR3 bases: TGTGCCAGTAGTAGGGACAGACGGAGCACCGGGGAGCTGTTTTTT. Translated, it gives CASSRDRRSTGELFF.

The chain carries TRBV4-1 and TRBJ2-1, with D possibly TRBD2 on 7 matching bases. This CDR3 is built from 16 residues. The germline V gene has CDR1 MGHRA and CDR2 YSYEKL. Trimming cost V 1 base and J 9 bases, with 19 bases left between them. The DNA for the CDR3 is TGCGCCAGCAGCCAAGGGGGGGGCGGGGTCATTGGTGAGCAGTTCTTC. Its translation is CASSQGGGGVIGEQFF.

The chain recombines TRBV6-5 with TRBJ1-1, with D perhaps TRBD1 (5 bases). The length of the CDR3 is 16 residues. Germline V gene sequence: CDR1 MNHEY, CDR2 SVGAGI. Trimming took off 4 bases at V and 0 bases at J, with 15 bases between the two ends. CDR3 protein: CASSSRQSSLNTEAFF. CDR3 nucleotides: TGTGCCAGCAGTTCCCGACAGTCCAGCTTGAACACTGAAGCTTTCTTT.

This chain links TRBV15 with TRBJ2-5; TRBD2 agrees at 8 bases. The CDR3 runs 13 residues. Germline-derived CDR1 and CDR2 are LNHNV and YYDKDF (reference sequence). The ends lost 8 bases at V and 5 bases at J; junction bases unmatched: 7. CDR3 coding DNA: TGTGCCACCCGACGGGAGGGGCGGGAGACCCAGTACTTC. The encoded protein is CATRREGRETQYF.

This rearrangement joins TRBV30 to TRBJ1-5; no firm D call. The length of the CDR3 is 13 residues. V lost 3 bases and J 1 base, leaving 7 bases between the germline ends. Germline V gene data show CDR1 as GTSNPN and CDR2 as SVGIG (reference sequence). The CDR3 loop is CAWSGGSNQPQHF. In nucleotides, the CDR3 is TGTGCCTGGAGCGGAGGGAGCAATCAGCCCCAGCATTTT.

The CDR3 DNA reads as TGTGCCAGCAACATTTTAAATCAGCCCCAGCATTTT. It codes for CASNILNQPQHF. V and J are TRBV6-1 and TRBJ1-5; D gene uncertain. V shed 7 bases and J shed 4 bases, with 8 bases lying between them. The germline V gene has CDR1 MNHNS and CDR2 SASEGT. The CDR3 is made up of 12 amino acids.

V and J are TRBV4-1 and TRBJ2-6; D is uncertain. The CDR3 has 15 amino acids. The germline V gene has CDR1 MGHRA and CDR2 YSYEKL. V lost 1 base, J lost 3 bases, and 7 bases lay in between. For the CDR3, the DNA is TGCGCCAGCAGCCAAGGAGCGTTTGGGGCCAACGTCCTGACTTTC. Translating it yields CASSQGAFGANVLTF.

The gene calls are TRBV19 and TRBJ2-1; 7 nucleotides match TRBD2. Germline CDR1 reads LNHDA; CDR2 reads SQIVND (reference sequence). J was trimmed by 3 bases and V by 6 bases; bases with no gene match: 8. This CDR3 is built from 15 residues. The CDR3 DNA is TGTGCCAGTAGGGCTACTAGCGTTTTCTACAATGAGCAGTTCTTC. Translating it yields CASRATSVFYNEQFF.